The 31 T cell receptor beta chains reported below all come from one sample, sequenced in a study of response to subunit inactivated influenza vaccine. In TCRdb, the RT-PCR reads were re-called with MiXCR into one record per CDR3 protein. The sample has around 520,000 distinct CDR3 sequences; 12% are singletons. Specimen: PBMCs from blood, collected on the day of vaccination. Every receptor here comes from a man aged 50 to 59 who received an inactivated influenza vaccine.

The sample holds a few counts of this clonotype. This chain uses TRBV6-2 or TRBV6-3 with TRBJ2-5, with 10 bases lining up with TRBD2. The junction had 9 bases not matched to a gene; V was cut back by 0 bases and J by 5 bases. The length of the CDR3 is 17 residues. Germline V gives CDR1 MNHEY, CDR2 SVGEGT. CDR3 amino acids: CASSYSNPAGGWETQYF. CDR3 nucleotides: TGTGCCAGCAGTTACTCGAATCCAGCGGGAGGGTGGGAGACCCAGTACTTC.

The chain is built from TRBV3-1 and TRBJ1-1; maybe TRBD1 (6 bases). There are 14 residues in the CDR3. Trimming cost V 1 base and J 4 bases, with 10 bases left between them. CDR1 is LGHDT, CDR2 YNNKEL, per germline (reference sequence). The CDR3 region is CASSQVRGSTEAFF. CDR3 nucleotides: TGTGCCAGCAGCCAAGTCAGGGGTAGCACTGAAGCTTTCTTT. Using reference TRBV3-1 and TRBJ1-1 for the parts outside the CDR3, the full variable domain is DTAVSQTPKYLVTQMGNDKSIKCEQNLGHDTMYWYKQDSKKFLKIMFSYNNKELIINETVPNRFSPKSPDKAHLNLHINSLELGDSAVYFCASSQVRGSTEAFFGQGTRLTVV.

This clonotype was found a few times. Here the CDR3 DNA reads TGTGCCAGCAAACAGGGGGCAAGCTCCTATAATTCACCCCTCCACTTT. Residues: CASKQGASSYNSPLHF. The chain combines TRBV6-1 with TRBJ1-6; 9 bases fit TRBD1. CDR1 is MNHNS, CDR2 SASEGT, per germline. The ends lost 7 bases at V and 0 bases at J; junction bases unmatched: 4. The CDR3 has 16 amino acids.

This clonotype was counted a few times. This sequence joins TRBV5-1 and TRBJ2-3; 7 positions match TRBD1. The germline V gene has CDR1 SGHRS and CDR2 YFSETQ. With V trimmed by 4 bases and J by 6 bases, 14 bases remained unmatched. The CDR3 runs 16 residues. This CDR3 reads CASSLVVAGGHDTQYF. CDR3 nucleotide sequence: TGCGCCAGCAGCCTCGTGGTGGCAGGGGGTCACGATACGCAGTATTTT.

In this sample, this clonotype turned up a few times. The rearrangement uses TRBV12-3 or TRBV12-4 and TRBJ1-4, with unresolved D. Deletions cut 0 bases from V and 8 bases from J, with 10 bases between. The CDR3 totals 14 residues. CDR3 bases: TGTGCCAGCAGTTTAGCCCGGCGAGGAGAAAAACTGTTTTTT. Its translation: CASSLARRGEKLFF.

This rearrangement joins TRBV12-3 or TRBV12-4 to TRBJ2-6, with a tentative D call TRBD2 (6 bases). V gave up 6 bases and J gave up 0 bases, with 15 bases separating them. The CDR3 is made up of 17 amino acids. The CDR3 loop is CASSGGVPGSGANVLTF. CDR3 sequence (DNA): TGTGCCAGCAGCGGAGGGGTGCCCGGCTCTGGGGCCAACGTCCTGACTTTC.

The rearrangement joins TRBV20-1 to TRBJ2-1, with 12 bases identical to TRBD2. J lost 3 bases, V lost 0 bases, and 3 bases had no gene match. The CDR3 has 16 residues. Germline V gene sequence: CDR1 DFQATT, CDR2 SNEGSKA (reference sequence). The CDR3 nucleotides are TGCAGTGCTAGAGACCGACTAGCGGGAGTCTACAATGAGCAGTTCTTC. This codes for CSARDRLAGVYNEQFF.

This clonotype was seen ten or more times. The V gene is TRBV7-9, the J gene TRBJ2-2; D is possibly TRBD1 (6 bases). V gave up 6 bases and J gave up 6 bases, with 17 bases separating them. Germline V gene data show CDR1 as SEHNR and CDR2 as FQNEAQ (reference sequence). The CDR3 spans 15 residues. CDR3: CASRRLIEGAGELFF. The CDR3 DNA follows: TGTGCCAGCAGAAGGCTTATCGAGGGGGCCGGGGAGCTGTTTTTT.

The V gene is TRBV5-1, the J gene TRBJ2-1, with TRBD2 matching 7 bases. The CDR3 extends over 15 amino acids. V shed 1 base, J shed 3 bases, and the junction held 4 bases outside the gene matches. Germline assignment: CDR1 SGHRS and CDR2 YFSETQ. In nucleotides, the CDR3 is TGCGCCAGCAGCTTGAGCAGCGGGAACTACAATGAGCAGTTCTTC. Protein product: CASSLSSGNYNEQFF.

This chain links TRBV6-1 with TRBJ2-7, with a weak D call TRBD1 (6 bases). CDR3 length: 14 residues. Trimming left V 8 bases short and J 0 bases short, with 14 bases between. Looked up from germline, CDR1 is MNHNS and CDR2 is SASEGT. In DNA, the CDR3 is TGTGCCAGCCAGCCAACAGGGAGCTCCTACGAGCAGTACTTC. Amino acid sequence: CASQPTGSSYEQYF.

V and J are TRBV5-1 and TRBJ2-7, with TRBD1 matching over 7 bases. The CDR3 extends over 14 amino acids. The germline V gene has CDR1 SGHRS and CDR2 YFSETQ. The V and J ends lost 2 bases and 4 bases, in that order; junction bases with no gene match: 6. The CDR3 here is CASSLAQGEYEQYF. The CDR3 DNA follows: TGCGCCAGCAGCTTAGCCCAGGGGGAGTACGAGCAGTACTTC.

The table lists this clonotype with many counts. The V gene is TRBV7-2, the J gene TRBJ2-3; D ambiguous. The V end lost 1 base, the J end lost 2 bases, and 7 bases lay between the germline ends. Germline V gene lookup returns CDR1 SGHTA and CDR2 FQGNSA. The CDR3 has 14 amino acids. The CDR3 loop reads CASSLELSTDTQYF. For the CDR3, the DNA is TGTGCCAGCAGCTTAGAGCTGTCCACAGATACGCAGTATTTT.

The rearrangement links TRBV20-1 to TRBJ2-3; D is unclear. Germline loops: CDR1 DFQATT, CDR2 SNEGSKA (reference sequence). CDR3 length equals 13 residues. Trimming took 3 bases from V and 2 from J, leaving 9 bases between them. CDR3 region: CSASRSDTDTQYF. The CDR3, as DNA: TGCAGTGCTAGTAGGTCCGACACAGATACGCAGTATTTT.

This clonotype was recorded many times. CDR3 bases: TGTGCCAGCAGCTTAGAAGGCTACGGCCTGACAGATACGCAGTATTTT. Its protein product is CASSLEGYGLTDTQYF. V and J are TRBV7-2 and TRBJ2-3; no reliable D call. Trimming shortened V by 1 base and J by 3 bases, and 14 bases separated the two germline ends. From germline, CDR1 is SGHTA and CDR2 FQGNSA. This CDR3 spans 16 amino acids. Full variable domain (outside the CDR3, taken from reference TRBV7-2 and TRBJ2-3): GAGVSQSPSNKVTEKGKDVELRCDPISGHTALYWYRQSLGQGLEFLIYFQGNSAPDKSGLPSDRFSAERTGGSVSTLTIQRTQQEDSAVYLCASSLEGYGLTDTQYFGPGTRLTVL.

The V call is TRBV5-5, the J call TRBJ2-3, with TRBD2 as a possible D gene (6 bases). Trimming removed 1 base from V and 0 bases from J, with 12 bases in between. Per the germline V gene, CDR1 is SGHKS and CDR2 is YYEKEE (reference sequence). This CDR3 spans 16 amino acids. The chain's CDR3 is CASSLFRGSSTDTQYF. In DNA, the CDR3 is TGTGCCAGCAGCTTGTTTCGGGGGTCTAGCACAGATACGCAGTATTTT.

The chain carries TRBV27 and TRBJ2-7, with D maybe TRBD1 (5 bases). Germline V lookup: CDR1 MNHEY, CDR2 SMNVEV (reference sequence). The CDR3 contains 12 residues. V dropped 4 bases and J dropped 4 bases, with 8 bases sitting between them. The CDR3 nucleotides read TGTGCCAGCAGTTATCAGGGTTACGAGCAGTACTTC. Residues: CASSYQGYEQYF.

This clonotype was counted only a few times. The rearrangement joins TRBV2 to TRBJ2-1; 7 nucleotides align to TRBD1. The CDR3 contains 16 residues. CDR1 SNHLY and CDR2 FYNNEI come from the germline V gene. The V gene end was trimmed by 8 bases and the J gene end by 6 bases; junction bases not matched to a gene: 16. The CDR3 reads CASAGTAGTSRNEQFF. In DNA form, the CDR3 reads TGTGCCAGCGCCGGGACAGCCGGGACCAGCCGCAATGAGCAGTTCTTC.

In its sample, this clonotype was seen a few times. Germline and junction disagree at one end, which may indicate a read error. The rearrangement links TRBV3-1 to TRBJ1-2; no firm D call. From germline, CDR1 is LGHDT and CDR2 YNNKEL (reference sequence). The CDR3 runs 13 residues. DNA of the CDR3: TGTGCCAGCAGTCAAGCCGTAAACTATGGCTACACCTTC. Encoded protein: CASSQAVNYGYTF.

This clonotype was found a few times. The chain joins TRBV7-9 to TRBJ2-3; no clear D gene. Trimming shortened V by 3 bases and J by 0 bases, and 16 bases separated the two germline ends. The CDR3 runs 17 residues. Germline loops: CDR1 SEHNR, CDR2 FQNEAQ (reference sequence). The CDR3 reads CASSFILAGPSTDTQYF. CDR3 nucleotides: TGTGCCAGCAGCTTTATTCTGGCAGGACCAAGCACAGATACGCAGTATTTT.

This clonotype has a count of ten or more. The V call is TRBV3-1, the J call TRBJ1-5; the D gene is possibly TRBD1 (6 bases). V shed 4 bases and J shed 0 bases, with 10 bases lying between them. The CDR3 spans 15 residues. Germline CDR1 and CDR2: LGHDT and YNNKEL (reference sequence). The CDR3 loop is CASSPGHISNQPQHF. CDR3 sequence (DNA): TGTGCCAGCAGCCCGGGACACATTAGCAATCAGCCCCAGCATTTT.

Only a few counts were recorded for this clonotype. Here the CDR3 DNA reads TGTGCCATCAGTGAGTTCGGGACAGCCAGGAACACTGAAGCTTTCTTT. This sequence encodes CAISEFGTARNTEAFF. The chain employs TRBV10-3 and TRBJ1-1, with 7 bases identical to TRBD1. CDR3 length: 16 amino acids. V gave up 1 base and J gave up 1 base; unmatched junction bases: 6. The germline V gene encodes CDR1 ENHRY and CDR2 SYGVKD.

This clonotype was counted only a few times. The V and J genes are TRBV14 and TRBJ2-1, with D unresolved. CDR3 length: 15 residues. Germline V CDR1 and CDR2: SGHDN, FVKESK. V was pared by 3 bases and J by 7 bases, with 16 bases between. The CDR3, as DNA: TGTGCCAGCAGCCAGACGGGCGGTTTGTTTAATGAGCAGTTCTTC. Amino acids: CASSQTGGLFNEQFF.

This clonotype was recorded a few times. The V gene is TRBV12-3 or TRBV12-4, the J gene TRBJ2-4, with D possibly called TRBD1 or TRBD2 (5 bases each). CDR3 length equals 16 residues. Between the trimmed V and J ends, which lost 2 bases and 8 bases, there was a span of 19 bases. The CDR3 is CASSLRWGIRGDIQYF. In DNA form, the CDR3 reads TGTGCCAGCAGTTTAAGGTGGGGGATACGAGGGGACATTCAGTACTTC.

This chain connects TRBV3-1 to TRBJ2-5; no clear D. Germline lookup yields CDR1 LGHDT and CDR2 YNNKEL (reference sequence). V was cut by 8 bases and J by 10 bases, with 17 bases left in between. This CDR3 is 12 amino acids long. The chain's CDR3 is CASGDAAPGQYF. In DNA form, the CDR3 reads TGTGCCAGCGGTGATGCAGCCCCTGGCCAGTACTTC.

The chain recombines TRBV6-2 or TRBV6-3 with TRBJ2-7; D call uncertain. This CDR3 comprises 14 residues. V lost 2 bases and J lost 7, with 15 bases in between. The germline gives CDR1 MNHEY, CDR2 SVGEGT. CDR3 DNA sequence: TGTGCCAGCAGTTACGAAGGTGGTGAGCAGGAGCAGTACTTC. Its translation is CASSYEGGEQEQYF.

This clonotype was observed at least ten times. V gene TRBV12-3 or TRBV12-4 combines with J gene TRBJ2-7, with unresolved D. The V end lost 3 bases, the J end lost 0 bases, and 9 bases lay between the germline ends. The CDR3 extends over 14 amino acids. CDR3 sequence (DNA): TGTGCCAGCAGTTTGTATGTCAGCTCCTACGAGCAGTACTTC. Protein sequence: CASSLYVSSYEQYF.

There are a few counts of this clonotype. The chain uses TRBV20-1 and TRBJ2-3; D call uncertain. The CDR3 consists of 11 residues. The germline CDR1 and CDR2 sequences are DFQATT and SNEGSKA (reference sequence). Trimming left V 5 bases short and J 0 bases short, with 3 bases between. This chain's CDR3 is CSARSTDTQYF. CDR3 bases: TGCAGTGCTCGGAGCACAGATACGCAGTATTTT.

This clonotype was detected a few times. The rearrangement links TRBV7-8 to TRBJ2-7, with 9 positions matching TRBD1. The CDR3 is 16 amino acids. Trimming at V came to 3 bases and at J to 5 bases, leaving 11 bases not matched to a gene. Germline-derived CDR1 and CDR2 are SGHVS and FQNEAQ. CDR3 amino acids: CASSLLTGGAIHEQYF. CDR3 DNA sequence: TGTGCCAGCAGCTTGCTTACAGGGGGCGCAATCCACGAGCAGTACTTC.

The chain joins TRBV21-1 to TRBJ1-1; the D call TRBD1 from the table was never checked on the DNA. TRBV21-1 is labeled a pseudogene. This CDR3 comprises 14 residues. The CDR3 protein is CASSSCQGNTEAFF. CDR3 sequence (DNA): TGTGCCAGCAGCAGTTGTCAGGGTAACACTGAAGCTTTCTTT.

The chain has TRBV6-2 or TRBV6-3 and TRBJ2-3; D call uncertain. Trimming shortened V by 3 bases and J by 2 bases, and 12 bases separated the two germline ends. CDR1 and CDR2 (germline): MNHEY, SVGEGT. There are 15 residues in the CDR3. The CDR3 nucleotides are TGTGCCAGCAGTTATTCCGCCGGTCCCACAGATACGCAGTATTTT. Its protein product is CASSYSAGPTDTQYF.

The V gene is TRBV11-2, the J gene TRBJ2-7; tentative D call: TRBD1 (5 bases). V lost 4 bases to trimming and J lost 5 bases, with 6 bases between them. From germline, CDR1 is SGHAT and CDR2 FQNNGV. The CDR3 is 11 amino acids. The CDR3 loop is CASSWGHEQYF. CDR3 nucleotides: TGTGCCAGCAGCTGGGGCCACGAGCAGTACTTC.